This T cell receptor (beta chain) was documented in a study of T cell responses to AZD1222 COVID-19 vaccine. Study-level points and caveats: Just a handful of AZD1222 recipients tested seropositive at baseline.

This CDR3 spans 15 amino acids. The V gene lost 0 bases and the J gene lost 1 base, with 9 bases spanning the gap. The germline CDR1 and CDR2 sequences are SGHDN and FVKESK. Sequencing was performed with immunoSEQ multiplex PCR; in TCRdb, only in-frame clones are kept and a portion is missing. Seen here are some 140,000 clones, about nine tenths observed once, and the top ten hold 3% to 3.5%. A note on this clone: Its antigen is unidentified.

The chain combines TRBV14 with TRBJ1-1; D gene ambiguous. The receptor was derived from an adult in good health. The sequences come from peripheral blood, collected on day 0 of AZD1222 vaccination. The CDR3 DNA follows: TGTGCCAGCAGCCAAGAGGCGGTGGGGAACACTGAAGCTTTCTTT. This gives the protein CASSQEAVGNTEAFF.